The 14 T cell receptor beta chains below all came from one sample that was sequenced in a study of identical twins listed by TCRdb under 2016. Library preparation employed 5' RACE. Sequencing relied on an Illumina HiSeq 2000. In-frame beta chains were kept once TCRdb had trimmed the public reads at Q25 with fastp and called clones with MiXCR. Under each unique CDR3 protein, matching rows form one entry showing the most common genes and DNA. This sample comprises hundreds of thousands of distinct CDR3 sequences, around 8.6% of them detected only once. The ten largest make up 0.98% of the sample. Another study also made use of these data, one on yellow fever vaccine responses in identical twins.

The sample consisted of PBMCs. The receptors come from a young woman in good health.

This clonotype turned up a few times. The genes are TRBV13 and TRBJ2-5; D is unclear. Per the germline V gene, CDR1 is PRHDT and CDR2 is FYEKMQ (reference sequence). Trimming shortened V by 2 bases and J by 3 bases, and 10 bases separated the two germline ends. The CDR3 spans 14 residues. The CDR3 DNA follows: TGTGCCAGCAGCTTACTTTCAGGAGAAGAGACCCAGTACTTC. This codes for CASSLLSGEETQYF.

This clonotype has just a few counts. The rearrangement uses TRBV11-2 and TRBJ2-2; D might be TRBD2 (6 bases). CDR1 and CDR2 from the germline V gene are SGHAT and FQNNGV. CDR3 length equals 16 residues. Trimming took off 0 bases at V and 3 bases at J, with 11 bases between the two ends. The CDR3: CASSLETEGYTGELFF. The CDR3 nucleotides read TGTGCCAGCAGCTTAGAGACGGAGGGGTACACCGGGGAGCTGTTTTTT. Supplemented by reference TRBV11-2 and TRBJ2-2, the full variable domain reads EAGVAQSPRYKIIEKRQSVAFWCNPISGHATLYWYQQILGQGPKLLIQFQNNGVVDDSQLPKDRFSAERLKGVDSTLKIQPAKLEDSAVYLCASSLETEGYTGELFFGEGSRLTVL.

This clonotype came up a few times. The rearrangement uses TRBV12-3 or TRBV12-4 and TRBJ2-5; 7 bases align to TRBD1. The CDR3 sequence is 16 residues long. V trimming: 3 bases; J trimming: 1 base; junction bases outside the gene matches: 8. CDR3 amino acids: CASSLGPRDSQETQYF. The CDR3 coding sequence is TGTGCCAGCAGTTTGGGGCCCCGGGACAGCCAAGAGACCCAGTACTTC.

This rearrangement joins TRBV11-2 to TRBJ2-2, with 11 nucleotides matching TRBD2. V trimming: 7 bases; J trimming: 4 bases; junction bases outside the gene matches: 8. In germline, CDR1 is SGHAT, CDR2 FQNNGV. The CDR3 is 16 residues long. Here the CDR3 DNA reads TGTGCCAGCAAAGCTAGCGGGGGGTCTCGCACCGGGGAGCTGTTTTTT. Translating gives CASKASGGSRTGELFF.

V usage is TRBV6-6 and J usage is TRBJ1-1; 7 nucleotides match TRBD1. Germline V lookup: CDR1 MNHNY, CDR2 SVGAGI (reference sequence). The CDR3 has 13 amino acids. Trimming at V came to 6 bases and at J to 6 bases, leaving 7 bases not matched to a gene. The CDR3 sequence: CASRLGQRAEAFF. In DNA, the CDR3 is TGTGCCAGCAGGCTGGGACAGAGGGCTGAAGCTTTCTTT.

This clonotype was seen a handful of times. The J gene is TRBJ2-3, the V gene TRBV5-1; 11 nucleotides align to TRBD1. Trimming removed 4 bases from V and 3 bases from J; junction bases left unmatched: 7. Looked up from germline, CDR1 is SGHRS and CDR2 is YFSETQ. The CDR3 is made up of 16 amino acids. CDR3 in amino acids: CASSTRTGGATDTQYF. CDR3 coding DNA: TGCGCCAGCAGCACTAGGACAGGGGGCGCAACAGATACGCAGTATTTT.

At least ten counts were recorded for this clonotype. The chain carries TRBV6-5 and TRBJ2-5, with D possibly TRBD1 on 6 matching bases. The CDR3 runs 15 residues. The germline V and J ends were trimmed by 0 bases and 6 bases, with 14 bases remaining between them. CDR1 and CDR2 (germline): MNHEY, SVGAGI. The CDR3 region is CASSYSVAGEQTQYF. The DNA of the CDR3 is TGTGCCAGCAGTTACTCAGTGGCAGGGGAGCAGACCCAGTACTTC.

The chain is built from TRBV7-2 and TRBJ2-7; D gene ambiguous. The CDR3 has 14 residues. Trimming left V 1 base short and J 5 bases short, with 12 bases between. Germline CDR1 and CDR2: SGHTA and FQGNSA. As DNA, the CDR3 is TGTGCCAGCAGCTTAGTCGGTAGTTCGCACGAGCAGTACTTC. Its protein product is CASSLVGSSHEQYF.

This clonotype was counted between two and nine times. The chain uses TRBV5-5 and TRBJ2-5, with 10 bases aligning to TRBD1. The trim removed 4 bases at V and 5 bases at J, leaving 8 bases unmatched. The CDR3 runs to 15 residues. CDR1 is SGHKS, CDR2 YYEKEE, per germline (reference sequence). CDR3 sequence reads: CASSPRQGAWETQYF. The CDR3 coding sequence is TGTGCCAGCAGCCCACGACAGGGGGCATGGGAGACCCAGTACTTC.

The V gene is TRBV7-2, the J gene TRBJ2-7; 12 bases fit TRBD1. The CDR3 has 14 amino acids. The germline V gene encodes CDR1 SGHTA and CDR2 FQGNSA. The ends lost 4 bases at V and 6 bases at J; junction bases unmatched: 4. In DNA, the CDR3 is TGTGCCAGCAGCTCCGGGACAGGGGGCGCCGAGCAGTACTTC. Translation gives CASSSGTGGAEQYF.

This clonotype was seen a few times. The gene calls are TRBV27 and TRBJ2-1, with D possibly being TRBD2 (6 bases). The length of the CDR3 is 19 residues. Germline V lookup: CDR1 MNHEY, CDR2 SMNVEV (reference sequence). V shed 4 bases and J shed 6 bases, with 28 bases lying between them. The CDR3 coding sequence is TGTGCCAGCAGTTCCCCGAGGTTTGGGTTGAGGGAGGTTGGCAATGAGCAGTTCTTC. Protein: CASSSPRFGLREVGNEQFF.

This clonotype was picked up many times. The chain joins TRBV9 to TRBJ2-1; D possibly corresponds to TRBD2 (5 bases). The germline V gene has CDR1 SGDLS and CDR2 YYNGEE. Trimming left V 0 bases short and J 0 bases short, with 10 bases between. The CDR3 consists of 16 residues. The CDR3 sequence is CASSVVLASSYNEQFF. The CDR3 DNA reads TGTGCCAGCAGCGTAGTGCTAGCCAGCTCCTACAATGAGCAGTTCTTC.

Only a few counts were recorded for this clonotype. The chain couples TRBV28 to TRBJ2-3, with D possibly TRBD2 on 7 matching bases. In germline, CDR1 is MDHEN, CDR2 SYDVKM. The CDR3 is made up of 20 amino acids. V lost 3 bases and J 1 base, leaving 26 bases between the germline ends. The CDR3 region has the DNA TGTGCCAGCAGTTTCACCCTCCGACTAGGGGGGGGGCCCGGCACAGATACGCAGTATTTT. This encodes CASSFTLRLGGGPGTDTQYF.

About this clonotype itself: A junction end diverges from the germline sequence, so it may reflect a read error. This chain connects TRBV7-9 to TRBJ2-1, with D unclear. The CDR3 length is 11 residues. Germline V gives CDR1 SEHNR, CDR2 FQNEAQ (reference sequence). The CDR3 DNA is TGTGCCAGCAGCTTAGGACGAGAGCGGTTCTTC. It encodes CASSLGRERFF. Complete variable domain (other parts from reference TRBV7-9 and TRBJ2-1): DTGVSQNPRHKITKRGQNVTFRCDPISEHNRLYWYRQTLGQGPEFLTYFQNEAQLEKSRLLSDRFSAERPKGSFSTLEIQRTEQGDSAMYLCASSLGRERFFGPGTRLTVL.